This TCR beta chain emerged from a study of blood T cell repertoires in COVID-19. Study overall: Acute-phase and convalescent COVID-19 samples originated in the United States, Italy and Spain. PBMCs, B-cell-depleted T cells, or T cells were the source of the cDNA or gDNA that made up the material.

The V segment lost 3 bases and the J segment 5 bases; nucleotides outside the gene matches: 18. Germline V lookup: CDR1 LGHNT, CDR2 FRNRAP. This CDR3 contains 18 residues. As handled by the study authors: Nucleated cell number was recorded as an estimate derived from reference gene primer amplification. Measured with immunoSEQ multiplex PCR; TCRdb has only the in-frame clones, and not every one. The V and J calls and clone size are taken from that table; D and trimming were inferred from the DNA. In the table there are under 200,000 clones, about 88% of which are singletons. The chain couples TRBV12-5 to TRBJ2-5; 7 nucleotides align to TRBD2. This TCR came from a woman aged 80 or over with acute or convalescent COVID-19. Sequencing used peripheral blood. CDR3 loop: CASGLPLGEGRLVETQYF. Here the CDR3 DNA reads TGTGCTAGTGGTTTACCCTTGGGGGAGGGCCGGTTGGTGGAGACCCAGTACTTC. The whole variable domain, filled in from reference TRBV12-5 and TRBJ2-5, reads DARVTQTPRHKVTEMGQEVTMRCQPILGHNTVFWYRQTMMQGLELLAYFRNRAPLDDSGMPKDRFSAEMPDATLATLKIQPSEPRDSAVYFCASGLPLGEGRLVETQYFGPGTRLLVL.